This T cell receptor beta chain was documented in a study of T cells expressing NK-cell markers. The TCR beta cDNA came from 5'RACE template switching with UMIs. One entry per CDR3 protein, without DNA, is what TCRdb gives after re-calling the 5' RACE reads. Its clone listing holds 300,000 to 500,000 distinct CDR3 sequences. Findings and caveats of the study: In four donors, dominant clonotypes made up roughly 25-60.1% of CD3+CD56-NKG2C+ cells.

On this clonotype itself: Its antigen is unknown.

The CDR3 is made up of 13 amino acids. The V gene's germline CDR1 is ENHRY and CDR2 SYGVKD. This chain connects TRBV10-3 to TRBJ2-7. Sequencing input: blood T cells: a sorted CD56 or NKG2C T cell subset, CD4+ or CD8+ T cells, or bulk PBMC T cells (not recorded which). This TCR came from a woman between 50 and 59 years old in good health. The CDR3 region is CAISEAGIHEQYF.